Listed here are 5 T cell receptor beta chains from one sample, sequenced in a study of blood T cell repertoires in COVID-19. Clones were read by immunoSEQ multiplex PCR, and TCRdb kept only the in-frame ones, dropping some. The sample includes roughly 300,000 clones, roughly 84% of them seen just once. Material for sequencing was PBMCs or T cells enriched from blood (not recorded which). These receptors came from a woman aged 25 to 45 who had recovered from COVID-19.

CDR3 in amino acids: CASSAGRPGTGGKTEAFF. Written as DNA, the CDR3 is TGTGCCAGCAGCGCCGGACGCCCCGGGACAGGGGGAAAAACTGAAGCTTTCTTT. V and J are TRBV7-2 and TRBJ1-1; 11 bases are shared with TRBD1. The CDR3 length is 18 residues. Germline V gives CDR1 SGHTA, CDR2 FQGNSA. The trim removed 5 bases at V and 5 bases at J, leaving 16 bases unmatched.

The gene calls are TRBV5-4 and TRBJ1-2; 7 nucleotides line up with TRBD1. The V gene's germline CDR1 is SGHNT and CDR2 YYREEE (reference sequence). This CDR3 region has 15 residues. Trimming took 1 base from V and 0 from J; bases not matched to a gene: 3. CDR3 sequence: CASSLFQGANYGYTF. The CDR3 nucleotides are TGTGCCAGCAGCTTGTTTCAGGGGGCTAACTATGGCTACACCTTC.

The chain carries TRBV2 and TRBJ1-4, with 8 bases aligning to TRBD1. CDR3 length equals 14 residues. Germline trimming cut 7 bases from V and 7 bases from J; bases unmatched to any gene: 8. Germline lookup yields CDR1 SNHLY and CDR2 FYNNEI. As DNA, the CDR3 is TGTGCCAGCAATCCACAGGGGGGGCTTGAAAAACTGTTTTTT. This gives the protein CASNPQGGLEKLFF.

This chain joins TRBV9 and TRBJ1-2; D possibly corresponds to TRBD1 (6 bases). The CDR3 contains 15 residues. Germline values: CDR1 SGDLS, CDR2 YYNGEE. Trimming stripped 3 bases from V and 3 bases from J, with 15 bases between. The CDR3 region is CASSGQDSDHYGYTF. The CDR3 region has the DNA TGTGCCAGCAGCGGACAGGATTCAGACCACTATGGCTACACCTTC.

The chain links TRBV15 to TRBJ1-2; D possibly corresponds to TRBD1 (6 bases). Trimming shortened V by 0 bases and J by 3 bases, and 11 bases separated the two germline ends. The CDR3 sequence is 15 residues long. Germline assignment: CDR1 LNHNV and CDR2 YYDKDF (reference sequence). The CDR3 bases are TGTGCCACCAGCAGAGATATCGCAGGGGACTATGGCTACACCTTC. Its protein product is CATSRDIAGDYGYTF.